This is a list of T cell receptor beta chains from one sample in a study of cytomegalovirus exposure and HLA in healthy donors. Method: immunoSEQ multiplex PCR; TCRdb's copy keeps in-frame clones and lacks some. The sample yields 210,000 or so clones, 65% to 90% seen once. The material sequenced was PBMCs. These receptor sequences come from a girl aged 5-17 years in good health and CMV-seronegative. The CDR3 runs from the conserved cysteine through the conserved F or W. Fields, in order: J gene, clone size, CDR3 length, V gene, D gene, CDR3 protein, CDR3 DNA. D genes are given only for firm matches. Size values are once, few and many counts, or a class for expanded clones, and some rows have none.

j_call: TRBJ2-3
clone_size: .
cdr3_length: 11
v_call: TRBV7-2
d_call: .
cdr3_aa: CASSPIPAQYF
cdr3_nt: TGTGCCAGCAGCCCCATCCCGGCGCAGTATTTT

j_call: TRBJ2-7
clone_size: .
cdr3_length: 14
v_call: TRBV7-9
d_call: TRBD1
cdr3_aa: CSSSLGRTGDEQYF
cdr3_nt: TGTTCCAGCAGCTTAGGTAGGACAGGTGACGAGCAGTACTTC

j_call: TRBJ1-5
clone_size: .
cdr3_length: 16
v_call: TRBV5-6
d_call: .
cdr3_aa: CASSPRYTGPNQPQHF
cdr3_nt: TGTGCCAGCAGCCCCCGCTACACAGGTCCCAATCAGCCCCAGCATTTT

j_call: TRBJ1-2
clone_size: once
cdr3_length: 17
v_call: TRBV7-2
d_call: .
cdr3_aa: CASSLGGNGGLIYGYTF
cdr3_nt: TGTGCCAGCAGCTTAGGGGGTAACGGGGGGCTTATCTATGGCTACACCTTC

j_call: TRBJ2-3
clone_size: .
cdr3_length: 12
v_call: TRBV11-3
d_call: .
cdr3_aa: CASSLRADTQYF
cdr3_nt: TGTGCCAGCAGCTTGAGGGCAGATACGCAGTATTTT

j_call: TRBJ1-6
clone_size: .
cdr3_length: 14
v_call: TRBV27
d_call: TRBD1
cdr3_aa: CASTTTGWDSPLHF
cdr3_nt: TGTGCCAGCACTACGACAGGGTGGGATTCACCCCTCCACTTT

j_call: TRBJ1-5
clone_size: few
cdr3_length: 13
v_call: TRBV28
d_call: .
cdr3_aa: CASRIDSNQPQHF
cdr3_nt: TGTGCCAGCAGGATAGATAGCAATCAGCCCCAGCATTTT

j_call: TRBJ2-3
clone_size: .
cdr3_length: 17
v_call: TRBV5-1
d_call: TRBD2
cdr3_aa: CASSPLTSGAPTDTQYF
cdr3_nt: TGCGCCAGCAGCCCCTTGACTAGCGGGGCACCCACAGATACGCAGTATTTT

j_call: TRBJ1-2
clone_size: .
cdr3_length: 13
v_call: TRBV30
d_call: .
cdr3_aa: CAWRERVGYGYTF
cdr3_nt: TGTGCCTGGAGAGAGAGGGTGGGCTATGGCTACACCTTC

j_call: TRBJ2-2
clone_size: .
cdr3_length: 13
v_call: TRBV7-6
d_call: TRBD1
cdr3_aa: CASQGVFTGELFF
cdr3_nt: TGTGCCAGTCAGGGGGTGTTCACCGGGGAGCTGTTTTTT

j_call: TRBJ1-5
clone_size: .
cdr3_length: 16
v_call: TRBV2
d_call: .
cdr3_aa: CASSPQGSHSNQPQHF
cdr3_nt: TGTGCCAGCAGCCCACAAGGGAGTCATAGCAATCAGCCCCAGCATTTT

j_call: TRBJ1-3
clone_size: .
cdr3_length: 13
v_call: TRBV6-5
d_call: .
cdr3_aa: CASTGRAGNTIYF
cdr3_nt: TGTGCCAGCACCGGGAGGGCCGGAAACACCATATATTTT

j_call: TRBJ1-1
clone_size: few
cdr3_length: 14
v_call: TRBV28
d_call: .
cdr3_aa: CASSFRGTKAEAFF
cdr3_nt: TGTGCCAGCAGTTTCCGGGGGACGAAGGCTGAAGCTTTCTTT

j_call: TRBJ2-6
clone_size: .
cdr3_length: 17
v_call: TRBV2
d_call: TRBD1
cdr3_aa: CASSDRQGRTGANVLTF
cdr3_nt: TGTGCCAGCAGTGACCGACAGGGGAGGACTGGGGCCAACGTCCTGACTTTC

j_call: TRBJ1-6
clone_size: .
cdr3_length: 14
v_call: TRBV18
d_call: .
cdr3_aa: CASSPRGQNSPLHF
cdr3_nt: TGTGCCAGCTCACCTAGGGGTCAGAATTCACCCCTCCACTTT

j_call: TRBJ2-7
clone_size: .
cdr3_length: 13
v_call: TRBV10-3
d_call: TRBD1
cdr3_aa: CAISTGQGYEQYF
cdr3_nt: TGTGCCATCAGTACGGGACAGGGCTACGAGCAGTACTTC

j_call: TRBJ1-1
clone_size: .
cdr3_length: 12
v_call: TRBV14
d_call: .
cdr3_aa: CASSQSGPGAFF
cdr3_nt: TGTGCCAGCAGCCAAAGCGGGCCTGGGGCTTTCTTT

j_call: TRBJ1-1
clone_size: few
cdr3_length: 16
v_call: TRBV4-1
d_call: .
cdr3_aa: CASSRAAAGADTEAFF
cdr3_nt: TGCGCCAGCAGCCGTGCGGCAGCGGGGGCGGACACTGAAGCTTTCTTT

j_call: TRBJ1-1
clone_size: once
cdr3_length: 16
v_call: TRBV7-2
d_call: TRBD1
cdr3_aa: CASSLAGGGVNTEAFF
cdr3_nt: TGTGCCAGCAGCTTAGCAGGGGGCGGGGTGAACACTGAAGCTTTCTTT

j_call: TRBJ1-1
clone_size: .
cdr3_length: 13
v_call: TRBV16
d_call: .
cdr3_aa: CASSQSSLLEAFF
cdr3_nt: TGTGCCAGCAGCCAATCGAGCCTTCTCGAAGCTTTCTTT

j_call: TRBJ2-2
clone_size: .
cdr3_length: 17
v_call: TRBV28
d_call: TRBD2
cdr3_aa: CASSLHGGGVNTGELFF
cdr3_nt: TGTGCCAGCAGTTTACACGGGGGGGGCGTAAACACCGGGGAGCTGTTTTTT

j_call: TRBJ1-2
clone_size: few
cdr3_length: 12
v_call: TRBV4-2
d_call: .
cdr3_aa: CASSLGDYGYTF
cdr3_nt: TGTGCCAGCAGCCTCGGAGACTATGGCTACACCTTC

j_call: TRBJ2-1
clone_size: .
cdr3_length: 15
v_call: TRBV7-4
d_call: TRBD1
cdr3_aa: CASHSYRGSYNEQFF
cdr3_nt: TGTGCCAGCCACTCCTACAGGGGCTCCTACAATGAGCAGTTCTTC

j_call: TRBJ1-5
clone_size: .
cdr3_length: 15
v_call: TRBV7-2
d_call: .
cdr3_aa: CASSLDRNQYQPQHF
cdr3_nt: TGTGCCAGCAGCTTAGACAGGAACCAATATCAGCCCCAGCATTTT

j_call: TRBJ2-3
clone_size: .
cdr3_length: 16
v_call: TRBV30
d_call: TRBD2
cdr3_aa: CARELKRGDGTDTQYF
cdr3_nt: TGTGCCCGAGAGCTAAAGCGGGGGGACGGCACAGATACGCAGTATTTT

j_call: TRBJ1-4
clone_size: .
cdr3_length: 15
v_call: TRBV2
d_call: TRBD1
cdr3_aa: CASSSGTGYGEKLFF
cdr3_nt: TGTGCCAGCAGTTCCGGGACAGGGTATGGTGAAAAACTGTTTTTT

j_call: TRBJ2-5
clone_size: once
cdr3_length: 16
v_call: TRBV5-1
d_call: TRBD2
cdr3_aa: CASSRGLESVQETQYF
cdr3_nt: TGCGCCAGCAGCCGGGGACTAGAATCGGTCCAAGAGACCCAGTACTTC

j_call: TRBJ1-6
clone_size: few
cdr3_length: 15
v_call: TRBV6-1
d_call: .
cdr3_aa: CASSESGVYNSPLHF
cdr3_nt: TGTGCCAGCAGTGAATCAGGGGTTTATAATTCACCCCTCCACTTT

j_call: TRBJ1-5
clone_size: .
cdr3_length: 16
v_call: TRBV15
d_call: .
cdr3_aa: CATSRGQSNSNQPQHF
cdr3_nt: TGTGCCACCAGCAGAGGACAGTCAAATAGCAATCAGCCCCAGCATTTT

j_call: TRBJ1-5
clone_size: .
cdr3_length: 13
v_call: TRBV6-1
d_call: .
cdr3_aa: CASSPGNNQPQHF
cdr3_nt: TGTGCCAGCAGCCCGGGTAACAATCAGCCCCAGCATTTT

j_call: TRBJ1-2
clone_size: .
cdr3_length: 11
v_call: TRBV7-6
d_call: .
cdr3_aa: CASSPLYGYTF
cdr3_nt: TGTGCCAGCAGCCCCCTCTATGGCTACACCTTC

j_call: TRBJ1-1
clone_size: few
cdr3_length: 13
v_call: TRBV6-1
d_call: .
cdr3_aa: CATRLTMNTEAFF
cdr3_nt: TGTGCCACCAGACTAACCATGAACACTGAAGCTTTCTTT

j_call: TRBJ2-5
clone_size: .
cdr3_length: 17
v_call: TRBV7-9
d_call: TRBD2
cdr3_aa: CASSLRRLAGGQETQYF
cdr3_nt: TGTGCCAGCAGCTTACGTCGACTAGCGGGGGGTCAAGAGACCCAGTACTTC

j_call: TRBJ2-2
clone_size: .
cdr3_length: 16
v_call: TRBV27
d_call: TRBD1
cdr3_aa: CASSPRGQGITGELFF
cdr3_nt: TGTGCCAGCAGCCCCCGGGGACAGGGTATCACCGGGGAGCTGTTTTTT

j_call: TRBJ2-2
clone_size: .
cdr3_length: 17
v_call: TRBV9
d_call: TRBD2
cdr3_aa: CASSVSLAGGPSGELFF
cdr3_nt: TGTGCCAGCAGCGTTTCTCTAGCGGGAGGGCCGAGCGGGGAGCTGTTTTTT

j_call: TRBJ1-5
clone_size: .
cdr3_length: 14
v_call: TRBV5-1
d_call: .
cdr3_aa: CASSTGPYDQPQHF
cdr3_nt: TGCGCCAGCTCTACAGGGCCCTATGATCAGCCCCAGCATTTT

j_call: TRBJ1-2
clone_size: .
cdr3_length: 16
v_call: TRBV7-9
d_call: TRBD1
cdr3_aa: CASSSTGTGPHYGYTF
cdr3_nt: TGTGCCAGCAGTTCTACCGGGACAGGGCCTCACTATGGCTACACCTTC

j_call: TRBJ1-4
clone_size: once
cdr3_length: 18
v_call: TRBV7-8
d_call: .
cdr3_aa: CASSLATIRGWTNEKLFF
cdr3_nt: TGTGCCAGCAGCTTAGCTACAATCAGGGGCTGGACTAATGAAAAACTGTTTTTT

j_call: TRBJ1-2
clone_size: .
cdr3_length: 14
v_call: TRBV9
d_call: .
cdr3_aa: CASSVKGVGYGYTF
cdr3_nt: TGTGCCAGCAGCGTTAAAGGGGTCGGCTATGGCTACACCTTC

j_call: TRBJ2-1
clone_size: .
cdr3_length: 14
v_call: TRBV6-1
d_call: TRBD1
cdr3_aa: CASSAGTGGAEQFF
cdr3_nt: TGTGCCAGCAGTGCCGGGACAGGGGGCGCTGAGCAGTTCTTC

j_call: TRBJ2-7
clone_size: .
cdr3_length: 15
v_call: TRBV28
d_call: TRBD2
cdr3_aa: CASSGASGTYLEQYF
cdr3_nt: TGTGCCAGCAGTGGGGCTAGCGGGACCTATTTGGAGCAGTACTTC

j_call: TRBJ2-7
clone_size: once
cdr3_length: 18
v_call: TRBV9
d_call: TRBD1
cdr3_aa: CASSVGGEPGQASYEQYF
cdr3_nt: TGTGCCAGCAGCGTAGGCGGAGAACCGGGACAGGCTTCCTACGAGCAGTACTTC

j_call: TRBJ2-3
clone_size: .
cdr3_length: 16
v_call: TRBV10-1
d_call: .
cdr3_aa: CASSAVNGGGTDTQYF
cdr3_nt: TGCGCCAGCAGCGCGGTCAATGGAGGCGGGACAGATACGCAGTATTTT

j_call: TRBJ2-1
clone_size: .
cdr3_length: 15
v_call: TRBV7-7
d_call: TRBD2
cdr3_aa: CASSLGTNLAGGLFF
cdr3_nt: TGTGCCAGCAGCTTAGGAACCAACCTAGCGGGGGGTTTGTTCTTC

j_call: TRBJ2-7
clone_size: .
cdr3_length: 13
v_call: TRBV7-8
d_call: .
cdr3_aa: CASRWEGGTLQYF
cdr3_nt: TGTGCCAGCAGGTGGGAGGGGGGAACGCTCCAGTACTTC

j_call: TRBJ2-1
clone_size: few
cdr3_length: 15
v_call: TRBV11-3
d_call: TRBD2
cdr3_aa: CASSSGGAAYNEQFF
cdr3_nt: TGTGCCAGCAGCAGCGGGGGGGCCGCCTACAATGAGCAGTTCTTC

j_call: TRBJ2-3
clone_size: .
cdr3_length: 13
v_call: TRBV2
d_call: .
cdr3_aa: CASSYSSTDTQYF
cdr3_nt: TGTGCCAGCAGTTATTCTAGCACAGATACGCAGTATTTT

j_call: TRBJ2-1
clone_size: .
cdr3_length: 12
v_call: TRBV5-1
d_call: .
cdr3_aa: CASSLGANEQFF
cdr3_nt: TGCGCCAGCAGCTTGGGGGCAAATGAGCAGTTCTTC

j_call: TRBJ1-1
clone_size: once
cdr3_length: 15
v_call: TRBV4-2
d_call: TRBD1
cdr3_aa: CASSQSGTVNTEAFF
cdr3_nt: TGTGCCAGCAGCCAGTCCGGGACAGTGAACACTGAAGCTTTCTTT

j_call: TRBJ2-6
clone_size: .
cdr3_length: 14
v_call: TRBV9
d_call: .
cdr3_aa: CASSALGQANVLTF
cdr3_nt: TGTGCCAGCAGCGCATTGGGACAGGCCAACGTCCTGACTTTC

j_call: TRBJ2-7
clone_size: .
cdr3_length: 16
v_call: TRBV7-9
d_call: .
cdr3_aa: CSSSLAGGDRGYEQYF
cdr3_nt: TGTTCCAGCAGCTTAGCGGGTGGAGACAGGGGTTACGAGCAGTACTTC

j_call: TRBJ2-7
clone_size: .
cdr3_length: 15
v_call: TRBV28
d_call: .
cdr3_aa: CASSPDYRPSREQYF
cdr3_nt: TGTGCCAGCAGTCCCGACTATCGACCCTCTCGGGAGCAGTACTTC

j_call: TRBJ2-5
clone_size: .
cdr3_length: 16
v_call: TRBV5-1
d_call: TRBD2
cdr3_aa: CASSLGKGGFQETQYF
cdr3_nt: TGCGCCAGCAGCTTGGGGAAGGGAGGGTTCCAAGAGACCCAGTACTTC

j_call: TRBJ2-6
clone_size: few
cdr3_length: 15
v_call: TRBV19
d_call: .
cdr3_aa: CASSIGLGRANVLTF
cdr3_nt: TGTGCCAGTAGTATTGGTCTTGGCCGGGCCAACGTCCTGACTTTC

j_call: TRBJ1-2
clone_size: .
cdr3_length: 13
v_call: TRBV19
d_call: .
cdr3_aa: CASTGRRNGGYTF
cdr3_nt: TGTGCCAGTACAGGGAGGAGGAATGGAGGCTACACCTTC

j_call: TRBJ2-5
clone_size: .
cdr3_length: 16
v_call: TRBV7-3
d_call: TRBD1
cdr3_aa: CASSQTGTGPQETQYF
cdr3_nt: TGTGCCAGCAGCCAGACCGGGACAGGACCCCAAGAGACCCAGTACTTC

j_call: TRBJ1-5
clone_size: .
cdr3_length: 18
v_call: TRBV19
d_call: .
cdr3_aa: CASSTPGLSPLGNQPQHF
cdr3_nt: TGTGCCAGTAGTACTCCAGGACTCAGTCCTCTGGGCAATCAGCCCCAGCATTTT

j_call: TRBJ1-3
clone_size: .
cdr3_length: 15
v_call: TRBV19
d_call: TRBD1
cdr3_aa: CASSTGTGAGNTIYF
cdr3_nt: TGTGCCAGTAGTACGGGCACAGGGGCAGGAAACACCATATATTTT

j_call: TRBJ2-1
clone_size: .
cdr3_length: 16
v_call: TRBV6-1
d_call: .
cdr3_aa: CASSEIGTPLRNEQFF
cdr3_nt: TGTGCCAGCAGTGAAATCGGGACTCCCTTGCGCAATGAGCAGTTCTTC

j_call: TRBJ2-2
clone_size: .
cdr3_length: 16
v_call: TRBV29-1
d_call: TRBD1
cdr3_aa: CSVSRGTGQGTGELFF
cdr3_nt: TGCAGCGTCTCGAGGGGGACAGGTCAGGGCACCGGGGAGCTGTTTTTT